The rows below give T cell receptor beta chains drawn from one sample of a study of T cell responses to AZD1222 COVID-19 vaccine. The repertoire was sequenced with immunoSEQ multiplex PCR; TCRdb's copy has only in-frame clones and lacks some. This sample has about 110,000 clones, with roughly nine tenths found just once. The sample was peripheral blood, taken 28 days after the second AZD1222 dose. The receptors derive from an adult who received the AZD1222 COVID-19 vaccine. The CDR3 runs from the conserved cysteine through the conserved F or W. The D gene is left open where the match is weak. Some rows have no size entry. The others give once, few or many, or a class for an expanded clone.

d_call	clone_size	v_call	j_call	cdr3_aa	cdr3_nt
.	.	TRBV18	TRBJ2-3	CASSPPPDRPTSTDTQYF	TGTGCCAGCTCACCACCACCGGACAGACCGACAAGCACAGATACGCAGTATTTT
TRBD2	.	TRBV6-1	TRBJ2-3	CASSAGAGVFTDTQYF	TGTGCCAGCAGTGCGGGCGCGGGGGTTTTCACAGATACGCAGTATTTT
.	few	TRBV7-6	TRBJ1-1	CASSAYPQGRDTEAFF	TGTGCCAGCAGCGCCTACCCACAGGGACGGGACACTGAAGCTTTCTTT
TRBD2	.	TRBV11-1	TRBJ2-5	CASSLGTSGRPETQYF	TGTGCCAGCAGTCTCGGGACTAGCGGGAGACCCGAGACCCAGTACTTC
.	.	TRBV6-6	TRBJ1-5	CASSPLRDQPQHF	TGTGCCAGCAGTCCTCTACGGGATCAGCCCCAGCATTTT
.	.	TRBV7-2	TRBJ2-6	CASSLKLGRTGANVLTF	TGTGCCAGCAGCTTAAAGCTAGGACGGACTGGGGCCAACGTCCTGACTTTC
.	.	TRBV3-1/TRBV3-2	TRBJ1-6	CASNRRFSSYNSPLHF	TGTGCCAGCAACCGGCGGTTTAGCTCCTATAATTCACCCCTCCACTTT
.	.	TRBV12-5	TRBJ2-6	CASGLLVGSSGANVLTF	TGTGCTAGTGGTTTATTAGTGGGGAGCTCTGGGGCCAACGTCCTGACTTTC
.	.	TRBV5-4	TRBJ2-1	CASSPPRLEYSEQFF	TGTGCCAGCAGCCCCCCTCGCCTAGAATATAGTGAGCAGTTCTTC
.	.	TRBV14	TRBJ2-5	CASGYQETQYF	TGTGCCAGCGGCTACCAAGAGACCCAGTACTTC
.	.	TRBV18	TRBJ1-1	CASSRYGGAETEAFF	TGTGCCAGCTCCCGATACGGGGGGGCCGAGACTGAAGCTTTCTTT
.	.	TRBV5-6	TRBJ2-7	CASSLGTVIYEQYF	TGTGCCAGCAGCTTGGGTACGGTGATCTACGAGCAGTACTTC
.	.	TRBV2	TRBJ2-1	CASSRRVSGSYNEQFF	TGTGCCAGCAGTAGAAGGGTTTCAGGCTCCTACAATGAGCAGTTCTTC
TRBD1	.	TRBV4-2	TRBJ1-5	CASSQGQGSNQPQHF	TGTGCCAGCAGCCAAGGACAGGGGTCTAATCAGCCCCAGCATTTT
.	.	TRBV7-8	TRBJ1-6	CASSLDKTSSYNSPLHF	TGTGCCAGCAGCCTGGACAAAACAAGCTCCTATAATTCACCCCTCCACTTT
.	once	TRBV7-2	TRBJ1-6	CASSLSGTTGNSPLHF	TGTGCCAGCAGCTTATCTGGGACCACGGGTAATTCACCCCTCCACTTT
.	few	TRBV28	TRBJ1-3	CASSLISGPSSGNTIYF	TGTGCCAGCAGTTTAATTTCAGGTCCAAGCTCTGGAAACACCATATATTTT
.	.	TRBV20-1	TRBJ2-3	CSAEIAGVAYF	TGCAGTGCTGAGATCGCAGGTGTAGCGTATTTT
TRBD1	.	TRBV13	TRBJ2-5	CASSPPGQGVQETQYF	TGTGCCAGCAGCCCACCGGGACAGGGAGTCCAAGAGACCCAGTACTTC
TRBD2	once	TRBV4-1	TRBJ2-3	CASSKRGSERPTDTQYF	TGCGCCAGCAGCAAGCGGGGTTCCGAAAGACCCACAGATACGCAGTATTTT
TRBD2	.	TRBV28	TRBJ2-1	CASSPQGLINEQFF	TGTGCCAGCAGTCCCCAGGGACTAATAAATGAGCAGTTCTTC
.	.	TRBV7-2	TRBJ1-5	CASSLVPNSNQPQHF	TGTGCCAGCAGCTTAGTGCCAAATAGCAATCAGCCCCAGCATTTT
.	once	TRBV7-2	TRBJ2-3	CASSLNRWDTQYF	TGTGCCAGCAGCTTAAACAGGTGGGATACGCAGTATTTT
.	once	TRBV18	TRBJ1-5	CASSPGSGKYQPQHF	TGTGCCAGCTCACCAGGCTCAGGGAAATATCAGCCCCAGCATTTT
.	once	TRBV7-9	TRBJ1-5	CASSQSGRGSNQPQHF	TGTGCCAGCAGCCAGTCGGGCAGGGGAAGCAATCAGCCCCAGCATTTT
TRBD1	.	TRBV30	TRBJ1-6	CACRQGNNSPLHF	TGTGCCTGCCGACAGGGGAATAATTCACCCCTCCACTTT